The 20 T cell receptor beta chains given below trace back to one sample, sequenced in a study of regulatory T cells in long-lasting Graves disease (dated by TCRdb to the early 2020s). Explained via the paper, the time point label denotes: newly diagnosed GD, antithyroid drugs for less than 3 months. For both TCR sequencing and RNA sequencing, RNA was extracted from PBMCs using TRIzol. Receptors were amplified or captured by multiplex PCR. Sequencing used an Illumina HiSeq 4000. CDR3 regions were amplified by Arm-PCR with iRepertoire HTBI primers to construct TCR beta libraries. The raw public reads went through TCRdb reprocessing: fastp at Q25, MiXCR clone calling, in-frame beta chains kept. Each CDR3 protein gets just one entry, which takes the most common genes and DNA from the rows behind it. The sample data list around 500,000 distinct CDR3 sequences, and roughly a sixth of these were observed just once. The ten largest clones capture around 25% of the sample.

These data were also reused for a study on T cells in Graves' hyperthyroidism and ophthalmopathy.

The material was peripheral blood mononuclear cells (PBMCs), obtained at new diagnosis, from a patient treated with antithyroid drugs. Receptors originate from a woman in her forties or fifties with Graves disease. Donor details come from another sample of the same person, matched by shared clones.

As for this clonotype: One end of the junction does not line up with germline, which may come from a read error. V usage is TRBV20-1 and J usage is TRBJ1-2; 7 positions agree with TRBD1. This CDR3 has 12 residues. Germline CDR1 reads DFQATT; CDR2 reads SNEGSKA (reference sequence). CDR3 sequence: CSAREGQLGYTF. CDR3 in DNA: TGCAGTGCTCGAGAGGGACAGTTGGGCTACACCTTC.

The chain couples TRBV11-2 to TRBJ2-5; D is possibly TRBD2 (5 bases). This CDR3 contains 12 residues. Germline V gene sequence: CDR1 SGHAT, CDR2 FQNNGV. Deletions cut 3 bases from V and 9 bases from J, with 11 bases between. The CDR3 protein is CASSFWQEAQYF. CDR3 DNA sequence: TGTGCCAGCAGCTTTTGGCAGGAGGCCCAGTACTTC. The full variable domain, its missing parts supplied by reference TRBV11-2 and TRBJ2-5, is EAGVAQSPRYKIIEKRQSVAFWCNPISGHATLYWYQQILGQGPKLLIQFQNNGVVDDSQLPKDRFSAERLKGVDSTLKIQPAKLEDSAVYLCASSFWQEAQYFGPGTRLLVL.

This clonotype was detected ten times or more. The chain is built from TRBV3-1 and TRBJ2-7, with D uncertain. V shed 5 bases and J shed 5 bases, with 13 bases lying between them. The CDR3 covers 13 residues. Per germline, CDR1 LGHDT and CDR2 YNNKEL (reference sequence). CDR3 residues: CASSWAGTNEQYF. The CDR3 nucleotides are TGTGCCAGCAGCTGGGCAGGAACTAACGAGCAGTACTTC.

This clonotype was seen repeatedly, ten times or more. The chain carries TRBV11-2 and TRBJ2-2, with 7 bases matching TRBD1. Trimming removed 10 bases from V and 0 bases from J; junction bases left unmatched: 8. The CDR3 extends over 15 amino acids. From germline, CDR1 is SGHAT and CDR2 FQNNGV. CDR3 sequence: CATRGQVANTGELFF. The DNA of the CDR3 is TGTGCCACCCGCGGACAGGTCGCGAACACCGGGGAGCTGTTTTTT.

This chain uses TRBV4-1 with TRBJ1-4, with unresolved D. V was clipped by 4 bases and J by 8 bases, with 14 bases between them. Per germline, CDR1 MGHRA and CDR2 YSYEKL. CDR3 length equals 14 residues. CDR3 region: CASSLREFGEKLFF. The DNA of the CDR3 is TGCGCCAGCAGCCTAAGGGAATTCGGCGAAAAACTGTTTTTT.

This clonotype has a count of ten or more. The chain joins TRBV12-3 or TRBV12-4 to TRBJ1-4; 7 nucleotides agree with TRBD1. This CDR3 comprises 14 residues. With 3 bases clipped from V and 5 bases from J, the junction kept 3 bases outside the gene matches. In nucleotides, the CDR3 is TGTGCCAGCAGTTTCCGACAGGGAAATGAAAAACTGTTTTTT. It is translated as CASSFRQGNEKLFF.

The gene calls are TRBV19 and TRBJ2-4, with D unclear. CDR1 and CDR2 from the germline V gene are LNHDA and SQIVND (reference sequence). With 6 bases removed from V and 0 bases from J, the gap between germline ends came to 12 bases. The CDR3 spans 15 residues. CDR3 sequence: CASRVGGSAKNIQYF. In DNA form, the CDR3 reads TGTGCCAGTAGGGTCGGTGGTTCAGCCAAAAACATTCAGTACTTC.

The V call is TRBV10-3, the J call TRBJ2-2, with a weak D call TRBD2 (6 bases). Germline V gene sequence: CDR1 ENHRY, CDR2 SYGVKD. The CDR3 spans 16 residues. V shed 2 bases and J shed 4 bases, with 14 bases lying between them. The CDR3 DNA reads TGTGCCATCAGTGAGAAGGGGACTCTCCCCACCGGGGAGCTGTTTTTT. It specifies CAISEKGTLPTGELFF.

At least ten counts were recorded for this clonotype. The V gene is TRBV2, the J gene TRBJ1-1; perhaps TRBD1 as D (5 bases). Looked up from germline, CDR1 is SNHLY and CDR2 is FYNNEI. Between the trimmed V and J ends, which lost 6 bases and 10 bases, there was a span of 18 bases. This CDR3 contains 13 residues. For the CDR3, the DNA is TGTGCCAGCAGAGCAGGGACGGACACCTTAGCTTTCTTT. It encodes CASRAGTDTLAFF.

This clonotype was counted at least ten times. The CDR3 here is CASRRPGGNEQFF. The CDR3 DNA reads as TGTGCCAGCAGACGTCCTGGGGGCAATGAGCAGTTCTTC. The chain uses TRBV5-6 and TRBJ2-1, with D perhaps TRBD1 or TRBD2 (5 bases each). Trimming took off 5 bases at V and 6 bases at J, with 12 bases between the two ends. CDR1 SGHDT and CDR2 YYEEEE come from the germline V gene. The CDR3 sequence is 13 residues long.

The rearrangement joins TRBV4-1 to TRBJ2-3; a weak D match, TRBD2 (5 bases). The J call may be faulty, since TRBJ2-5 better matches the DNA end. Germline loops: CDR1 MGHRA, CDR2 YSYEKL. The CDR3 length is 15 residues. The CDR3 coding sequence is TGCGCCAGCAGCCAATCCAGAGGGAGTAAGGAGACCCAGTACTTC. It codes for CASSQSRGSKETQYF.

This clonotype was picked up a small number of times. The chain joins TRBV5-5 to TRBJ1-2; 10 bases align to TRBD1. Germline trimming cut 1 base from V and 5 bases from J; bases unmatched to any gene: 5. This CDR3 spans 15 amino acids. Germline assignment: CDR1 SGHKS and CDR2 YYEKEE (reference sequence). The CDR3 spells CASSLTTGGSYGYTF. Written as DNA, the CDR3 is TGTGCCAGCAGCTTGACGACAGGGGGCTCATATGGCTACACCTTC.

This clonotype was found many times. The junction does not match germline at one end; this may be a read error. This sequence joins TRBV5-1 and TRBJ1-1; D is possibly TRBD1 (5 bases). The CDR3 is 13 residues long. The germline gives CDR1 SGHRS, CDR2 YFSETQ. CDR3 coding DNA: TGTGCCAGCAGTTTTCTGGGGGGCACTGAAGCTTTCTTT. Translating gives CASSFLGGTEAFF.

This clonotype has only a few counts. The genes are TRBV6-1 and TRBJ1-3, with 7 bases fitting TRBD1. The germline V gene encodes CDR1 MNHNS and CDR2 SASEGT. With V trimmed by 6 bases and J by 0 bases, 2 bases remained unmatched. CDR3 length equals 14 residues. CDR3 residues: CASRTGYSGNTIYF. The CDR3 nucleotides read TGTGCCAGCAGGACAGGGTACTCTGGAAACACCATATATTTT.

As for this clonotype: It may be a read error: a sequence one base away is much more abundant. The rearrangement joins TRBV11-2 to TRBJ1-2; D uncertain. The germline V gene has CDR1 SGHAT and CDR2 FQNNGV. CDR3 size: 11 residues. CDR3: CASSLNGFRGF. The DNA for the CDR3 is TGTGCCAGCAGCTTAAATGGCTTCAGAGGGTTC.

The chain uses TRBV27 and TRBJ2-1; D is unclear. The CDR3 covers 14 residues. Germline V lookup: CDR1 MNHEY, CDR2 SMNVEV (reference sequence). V shed 8 bases and J shed 0 bases, with 11 bases lying between them. In DNA form, the CDR3 reads TGTGCCAGCGGCTGGACGGCCTCCTACAATGAGCAGTTCTTC. It encodes CASGWTASYNEQFF.

This clonotype was observed many times. The chain employs TRBV12-3 or TRBV12-4 and TRBJ1-1; 9 positions agree with TRBD1. With 5 bases clipped from V and 0 bases from J, the junction kept 4 bases outside the gene matches. There are 15 residues in the CDR3. CDR3 nucleotides: TGTGCCAGCAGTCGAGGACAGGGGATGAACACTGAAGCTTTCTTT. Residues: CASSRGQGMNTEAFF.

V is TRBV3-1 and J is TRBJ1-6, with a possible D match to TRBD1 (6 bases). The CDR3 is 14 amino acids. The germline V and J ends were trimmed by 1 base and 9 bases, with 10 bases remaining between them. Germline assignment: CDR1 LGHDT and CDR2 YNNKEL (reference sequence). In nucleotides, the CDR3 is TGTGCCAGCAGCCAAGGGACAGTTGCTTCACCCCTCCACTTT. Translating gives CASSQGTVASPLHF.

A word on this clonotype: A much larger clone differs by one base, so this may be a read error. V is TRBV20-1 and J is TRBJ1-2; D not certain. Germline CDR1 reads DFQATT; CDR2 reads SNEGSKA (reference sequence). Trimming pared 3 bases from V and 9 bases from J, leaving 23 bases between. The CDR3 covers 15 residues. In DNA, the CDR3 is TGCAGTGCTAGCCCTACGACCCCCGGGTACCAGAGCTACACCTTC. Encoded protein: CSASPTTPGYQSYTF.

This clonotype was seen a handful of times. The chain joins TRBV7-2 to TRBJ2-5, with D possibly matching TRBD2 (5 bases). This CDR3 spans 13 amino acids. Germline CDR1 and CDR2: SGHTA and FQGNSA. V was trimmed by 1 base and J by 5 bases, leaving 8 bases between them. The chain's CDR3 is CASSLVGSETQYF. CDR3 sequence (DNA): TGTGCCAGCAGCTTAGTAGGGAGCGAGACCCAGTACTTC.